Described below is a single T cell receptor beta chain sequence and its context. Its antigen is not known. The entry originates in a study of vaccination effects on CD4 cells after COVID-19. Overall study results and limits: Convalescent patients in the study were few, and early post-infection timepoints were absent.

Sequenced by immunoSEQ multiplex PCR; TCRdb stores in-frame clones only, minus some. Of around 22,000 clones in the sample, less than 85% are singletons; the top ten hold roughly 9.2%. CD4+ T cells specific for antigen were expanded with viral peptide pools by the ViraFEST assay before sequencing. Following 10 days of culture, CD4+ T cells were isolated. Participants got two doses of BNT162b2 or mRNA-1273 vaccine. Testing of the vaccine recipients showed negative nucleocapsid antibodies and no prior SARS-CoV-2 infection. Fresh IL-2-containing medium replaced half the medium on days 3 and 7. Germline V gene sequence: CDR1 MNHEY, CDR2 SMNVEV (reference sequence). This CDR3 spans 14 amino acids. V shed 6 bases and J shed 6 bases, with 18 bases lying between them.

The V call is TRBV27, the J call TRBJ2-7; D remains unclear. The sequence came from a human donor who received a COVID-19 vaccine. This sample comprised CD4+ T cells from PBMCs cultured with HCoV-229E spike peptides, obtained after COVID-19 vaccination. The CDR3 DNA follows: TGTGCCAGCAGACGGACGGTACTCTCTTTCGAGCAGTACTTC. This gives the protein CASRRTVLSFEQYF.